This is a list of T cell receptor beta chains from one sample in a study of cytomegalovirus exposure and HLA in healthy donors. TCRdb's table, derived via immunoSEQ multiplex PCR, lists solely in-frame clones and lacks some. This repertoire shows about 150,000 clones, about four fifths found once; its top ten account for around 2.8%. Sequenced sample: PBMCs. Receptor source: a man between 18 and 35 years old in good health and CMV-seronegative. CDR3s include the opening cysteine and the closing phenylalanine or tryptophan. D genes are given only for firm matches. A row's size may be missing; if present it is once, few, many or a size class.

CASSPRTAGEQYF	TGTGCCAGCAGCCCTCGGACAGCCGGGGAGCAGTACTTC	.	TRBV7-9	.	13	TRBJ2-7
CASSEETGGTEAFF	TGTGCCAGCAGTGAAGAGACAGGGGGAACTGAAGCTTTCTTT	TRBD1	TRBV2	.	14	TRBJ1-1
CSAPGLGGQYF	TGCAGTGCACCAGGACTAGGGGGGCAGTATTTT	.	TRBV20-1	.	11	TRBJ2-3
CASNIRDRAFSPLHF	TGTGCCAGCAATATCCGGGACAGGGCTTTCTCACCCCTCCACTTT	TRBD1	TRBV28	.	15	TRBJ1-6
CASSHPTAGTGRGNTEAFF	TGTGCCAGCAGTCACCCCACGGCCGGGACAGGGAGAGGGAACACTGAAGCTTTCTTT	TRBD1	TRBV2	.	19	TRBJ1-1
CASSHPGDRVAFF	TGTGCCAGCAGCCACCCCGGGGACAGGGTTGCTTTCTTT	TRBD1	TRBV4-2	.	13	TRBJ1-1
CASRRDHSYEQYF	TGTGCCAGCCGGAGGGACCACTCCTACGAGCAGTACTTC	.	TRBV6-5	.	13	TRBJ2-7
CASSDQGNTEAFF	TGTGCCAGCAGTGATCAGGGTAACACTGAAGCTTTCTTT	.	TRBV2	.	13	TRBJ1-1
CASSVAGVDTGELFF	TGTGCCAGCAGCGTAGCCGGGGTGGACACCGGGGAGCTGTTTTTT	.	TRBV9	.	15	TRBJ2-2
CASSLVGTGGRYEQYF	TGTGCCAGCAGCTTAGTTGGCACAGGGGGTAGGTACGAGCAGTACTTC	TRBD1	TRBV7-2	.	16	TRBJ2-7
CASSLETGWNTEAFF	TGTGCCAGCAGCCTCGAGACAGGGTGGAACACTGAAGCTTTCTTT	TRBD1	TRBV5-6	.	15	TRBJ1-1
CASSERTGDQPQHF	TGTGCCAGCAGTGAGAGGACAGGGGATCAGCCCCAGCATTTT	TRBD1	TRBV2	few	14	TRBJ1-5
CASSEGLAGSLIKNSQYF	TGCGCCAGCAGCGAAGGACTAGCGGGGAGCCTAATCAAAAACAGTCAGTACTTC	TRBD2	TRBV4-1	.	18	TRBJ2-4
CASRQGARPYGYTF	TGTGCCAGCAGACAGGGGGCGCGGCCCTATGGCTACACCTTC	TRBD1	TRBV6-5	.	14	TRBJ1-2
CASSDRTGTDTQYF	TGCGCCAGCAGCGATCGGACAGGCACAGATACGCAGTATTTT	.	TRBV5-1	few	14	TRBJ2-3
CASSPTTGGSNEQFF	TGTGCCAGCTCACCAACGACAGGGGGCTCCAATGAGCAGTTCTTC	TRBD1	TRBV18	.	15	TRBJ2-1
CASSLEYYGGGFDYGYTF	TGTGCCAGCAGCTTAGAGTATTACGGCGGAGGATTTGACTATGGCTACACCTTC	.	TRBV11-2	.	18	TRBJ1-2
CASSLGDRAYNSPLHF	TGCGCCAGCAGCTTGGGGGACAGAGCTTATAATTCACCCCTCCACTTT	TRBD1	TRBV5-1	.	16	TRBJ1-6
CASSPLGTGNEKLFF	TGTGCCAGCAGTCCCCTAGGGACAGGGAACGAAAAACTGTTTTTT	TRBD1	TRBV27	.	15	TRBJ1-4
CASSLLQGVKNIQYF	TGTGCCAGCAGCTTACTCCAAGGAGTCAAAAACATTCAGTACTTC	.	TRBV7-8	.	15	TRBJ2-4
CASSLGDRGQGQPQHF	TGTGCCAGCAGCTTAGGGGACAGGGGGCAGGGTCAGCCCCAGCATTTT	TRBD1	TRBV7-9	.	16	TRBJ1-5
CASRWDFRLADQETQYF	TGCGCCAGCAGATGGGATTTTCGACTAGCTGATCAAGAGACCCAGTACTTC	TRBD2	TRBV5-1	.	17	TRBJ2-5
CASSQDSIHEQFF	TGTGCCAGCAGCCAAGATTCCATCCATGAGCAGTTCTTC	.	TRBV4-2	once	13	TRBJ2-1
CASSSDRAKNIQYF	TGTGCCAGCAGCTCGGACAGGGCCAAAAACATTCAGTACTTC	TRBD1	TRBV5-4	.	14	TRBJ2-4
CASGLAGTDEQFF	TGTGCTAGTGGTTTGGCCGGTACCGATGAGCAGTTCTTC	.	TRBV12-5	.	13	TRBJ2-1
CASSLELKETQYF	TGTGCCAGCAGCTTGGAACTTAAGGAGACCCAGTACTTC	.	TRBV5-6	.	13	TRBJ2-5
CASSREGEDTQYF	TGCGCCAGCAGCAGAGAGGGTGAAGATACGCAGTATTTT	.	TRBV4-3	.	13	TRBJ2-3
CAWSTGTGESPLHF	TGTGCCTGGAGTACCGGGACAGGGGAATCACCCCTCCACTTT	TRBD1	TRBV30	few	14	TRBJ1-6
CASSLDQGQGNTIYF	TGTGCCAGCAGCTTGGACCAGGGGCAGGGAAACACCATATATTTT	.	TRBV5-4	.	15	TRBJ1-3
CASNLQGFKNIQYF	TGTGCCAGCAATTTACAGGGGTTCAAAAACATTCAGTACTTC	TRBD1	TRBV6-6	few	14	TRBJ2-4
CASSSQRGGGTDTQYF	TGTGCCAGCAGTTCCCAGCGCGGCGGGGGGACAGATACGCAGTATTTT	TRBD2	TRBV25-1	.	16	TRBJ2-3
CAISEEDQGYQETQYF	TGTGCCATCAGTGAGGAAGATCAGGGGTACCAAGAGACCCAGTACTTC	.	TRBV10-3	few	16	TRBJ2-5
CASSIVPSSYNEQFF	TGTGCCAGTAGTATAGTACCTAGCTCCTACAATGAGCAGTTCTTC	.	TRBV19	.	15	TRBJ2-1
CASKLMVETEAFF	TGTGCCAGCAAGCTTATGGTTGAGACTGAAGCTTTCTTT	.	TRBV7-2	.	13	TRBJ1-1
CATSATSGRTDTQYF	TGTGCCACCAGTGCAACTAGCGGGCGCACAGATACGCAGTATTTT	TRBD2	TRBV15	.	15	TRBJ2-3
CASSQTLRTGGGTQYF	TGCGCCAGCAGCCAAACCCTTCGGACAGGGGGAGGGACCCAGTACTTC	TRBD1	TRBV4-1	few	16	TRBJ2-5
CASSLASSTQNTGELFF	TGCGCCAGCAGCTTGGCATCGTCGACACAGAACACCGGGGAGCTGTTTTTT	.	TRBV5-1	.	17	TRBJ2-2
CAISESGQGLSYNSPLHF	TGTGCCATCAGTGAGTCGGGACAGGGGTTGTCCTATAATTCACCCCTCCACTTT	TRBD1	TRBV10-3	.	18	TRBJ1-6
CASSPKTGTNTGELFF	TGCGCCAGCAGCCCGAAGACAGGAACGAACACCGGGGAGCTGTTTTTT	.	TRBV5-1	once	16	TRBJ2-2
CASSLGQGAHLSGNTIYF	TGTGCCAGCAGCTTGGGGCAGGGGGCCCACCTCTCTGGAAACACCATATATTTT	TRBD1	TRBV5-4	.	18	TRBJ1-3
CATASGQQYSNQPQHF	TGTGCCACCGCCTCCGGACAGCAATATAGCAATCAGCCCCAGCATTTT	.	TRBV19	few	16	TRBJ1-5
CASGLRQTTEAFF	TGTGCCAGCGGATTACGACAGACCACTGAAGCTTTCTTT	.	TRBV27	.	13	TRBJ1-1
CASSLNRVPGSPLHF	TGTGCCAGCAGTCTGAATCGGGTGCCGGGTTCACCCCTCCACTTT	.	TRBV6-5	.	15	TRBJ1-6
CASSQGSGFYGYTF	TGCGCCAGCAGCCAAGGTTCCGGTTTCTATGGCTACACCTTC	.	TRBV4-1	once	14	TRBJ1-2
CASSQRNEQFF	TGTGCCAGCAGCCAACGCAATGAGCAGTTCTTC	.	TRBV14	once	11	TRBJ2-1
CASSHSPGGELFF	TGTGCCAGCAGCCACTCCCCGGGCGGGGAGCTGTTTTTT	.	TRBV16	.	13	TRBJ2-2
CASSLVGGVANYGYTF	TGTGCCAGCAGCTTGGTAGGGGGCGTGGCTAACTATGGCTACACCTTC	TRBD1	TRBV5-4	.	16	TRBJ1-2
CASSEATLVRDEQYF	TGTGCCAGCAGTGAAGCAACCCTAGTCAGGGACGAGCAGTACTTC	.	TRBV6-1	.	15	TRBJ2-7
CASSNIQGNTEAFF	TGTGCCAGCAGCAACATACAGGGTAACACTGAAGCTTTCTTT	.	TRBV7-9	.	14	TRBJ1-1